The entry below gives a single TCR beta chain sequence along with its context. Its antigen is unknown. Primers for the PCR totalled 60 Vbeta and 13 Jbeta. Produced via immunoSEQ multiplex PCR; TCRdb's table is partial and in-frame only. This repertoire shows over 110,000 clones, approximately 80% found once; its top ten account for roughly 5.6%. The entry originates in a study of cytomegalovirus exposure and HLA in healthy donors. Findings and limits, study-wide: Across donors, presence/absence analyses took sequencing depth to be roughly uniform.

Input material: PBMCs. This receptor was obtained from a woman aged 35 to 49 in good health and CMV-seropositive.

CDR3 region: CASSYPVPGQGGKLFF. CDR3 DNA sequence: TGTGCCAGCAGTTACCCAGTCCCGGGACAGGGCGGAAAACTGTTTTTT. This chain links TRBV6-5 with TRBJ1-4; 9 bases fit TRBD1. After removal of 2 bases from V and 10 bases from J, the junction contained 11 bases not matched to a gene. The CDR3 sequence is 16 residues long. Per the germline V gene, CDR1 is MNHEY and CDR2 is SVGAGI.